The sequence of this TCR beta chain was determined in a study of T-cell memory formation after mild COVID-19. Study-wide background: Most TCR clusters belonged to a single donor.

General observations from the study: There was no confirmation that second-wave clones peaking on day 37 were SARS-CoV-2 specific. Pre-infection memory showed some responding clones, and this suggested that cross-reactive memory joined. Contracting clones localized mainly to CM and EM when CD4+ and mainly to EMRA when CD8+.

On this clonotype itself: The antigen is undetermined.

The CDR3 is made up of 19 amino acids. The germline CDR1 and CDR2 sequences are SGHTS and YDEGEE. V lost 4 bases, J lost 4 bases, and 12 bases stayed unmatched. MiXCR, applied by TCRdb to the 5' RACE reads, yields one record per CDR3 protein. The sample holds about 560,000 distinct CDR3 sequences; roughly 17% are singletons and the top ten take around 8.1%. The rearrangement joins TRBV5-8 to TRBJ2-3; 16 nucleotides line up with TRBD2. This receptor was identified in an adult woman who had mild COVID-19 (a few samples of this study predate the infection). Cell type and time point are not known. The specimen sequenced was PBMCs or a T cell subset sorted from them (not recorded which). For the CDR3, the DNA is TGTGCCAGCAGCCCCAGAAGGGGGACTAGCGGGAGGGCTGCAGATACGCAGTATTTT. Amino acids: CASSPRRGTSGRAADTQYF.